This TCR beta chain was identified during a study of blood T cell repertoires in COVID-19. Germline values: CDR1 SGHVS, CDR2 FQNEAQ. CDR3 length: 16 residues. The J segment lost 6 bases and the V segment lost 4 bases, leaving 6 bases of the junction unmatched. Assay used: immunoSEQ multiplex PCR; TCRdb lists only in-frame clones, some missing. This sample carries a few thousand clones, around 89% of them seen once, and the ten largest clones take 35% to 50%. Seattle-derived patients entered the study during active infection and were followed longitudinally. This chain uses TRBV7-8 with TRBJ2-3; 14 nucleotides line up with TRBD2. The sequencing sample was made of peripheral blood. This TCR derives from a man aged 65 to 85 with COVID-19, enrolled during active disease. The CDR3 DNA reads TGTGCCAGCAGCTCGGGACTAGCGGGAGCGGGGGATACGCAGTATTTT. Amino acids: CASSSGLAGAGDTQYF.